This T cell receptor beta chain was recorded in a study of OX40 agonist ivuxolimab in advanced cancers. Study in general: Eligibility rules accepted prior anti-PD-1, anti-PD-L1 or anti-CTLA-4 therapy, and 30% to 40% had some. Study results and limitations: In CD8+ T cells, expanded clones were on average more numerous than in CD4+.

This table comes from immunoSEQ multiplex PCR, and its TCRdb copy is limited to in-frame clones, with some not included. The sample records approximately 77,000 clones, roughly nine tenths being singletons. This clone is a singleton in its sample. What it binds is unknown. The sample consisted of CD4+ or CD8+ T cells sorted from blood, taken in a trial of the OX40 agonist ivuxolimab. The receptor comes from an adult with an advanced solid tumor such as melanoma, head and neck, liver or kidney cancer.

The DNA for the CDR3 is TGTGCCAGCAGCCGCGGACAGTTGTTTAATGAAAAACTGTTTTTT. This codes for CASSRGQLFNEKLFF. The chain joins TRBV14 to TRBJ1-4, with D possibly TRBD1 on 6 matching bases. V dropped 4 bases and J dropped 4 bases, with 13 bases sitting between them. The CDR3 spans 15 residues. Germline-derived CDR1 and CDR2 are SGHDN and FVKESK.